The T cell receptor (beta chain) described here comes from a study of shared clonotypes between healthy human individuals. TCRdb's table, derived via immunoSEQ multiplex PCR, lists solely in-frame clones and lacks some. The profile shows about 1 million clones, about 77% of them singletons. Broader study findings: Clonotypes which were not shared had lower generation probabilities than clonotypes that all four donors shared.

Notes on this clone: Its antigen is as yet unknown.

The length of the CDR3 is 14 residues. Per the germline V gene, CDR1 is SNHLY and CDR2 is FYNNEI. V lost 7 bases to trimming and J lost 5 bases, with 14 bases between them. The J gene is TRBJ2-2, the V gene TRBV2; D is unclear. The TCR originated in a man younger than 30 in good health. Sequenced: memory CD4+ T cells sorted from blood. Subset specified: CD45RA-negative fraction. The CDR3 nucleotides read TGTGCCAGCACCGGCGTGGATTCTACCGGGGAGCTGTTTTTT. Translation: CASTGVDSTGELFF.